Shown below are 21 T cell receptor beta chains from a single sample sequenced in a study of blood T cell repertoires in COVID-19. Assay used: immunoSEQ multiplex PCR; TCRdb lists only in-frame clones, some missing. This table has 55,000 to 65,000 clones, 81% appearing once. The sample taken for sequencing was peripheral blood. These receptors were collected from a man between 60 and 75 years old with COVID-19, enrolled during active disease.

Only one count was recorded for this clone. This chain joins TRBV30 and TRBJ1-1; no definite D call. CDR1 GTSNPN and CDR2 SVGIG come from the germline V gene (reference sequence). V was shortened by 4 bases and J by 1 base, with 22 bases between the two germline ends. The CDR3 totals 17 residues. For the CDR3, the DNA is TGTGCCTGGACTGCCCTGGGGAGTTGGACTGGGAACACTGAAGCTTTCTTT. It translates to CAWTALGSWTGNTEAFF.

This clone has a handful of counts. The V gene is TRBV19, the J gene TRBJ1-1; D not certain. The CDR3 has 13 residues. Germline values: CDR1 LNHDA, CDR2 SQIVND (reference sequence). V was cut by 6 bases and J by 5 bases, with 13 bases left in between. CDR3 region: CASSDLSLTEAFF. The DNA for the CDR3 is TGTGCCAGTAGCGATCTATCTCTAACTGAAGCTTTCTTT.

V and J are TRBV5-1 and TRBJ2-6; a weak D match, TRBD2 (6 bases). V shed 4 bases and J shed 0 bases, with 14 bases lying between them. Per germline, CDR1 SGHRS and CDR2 YFSETQ. This CDR3 is 17 amino acids long. The CDR3 spells CASSQRGGDSGANVLTF. The CDR3 DNA reads TGCGCCAGCAGCCAACGGGGCGGGGACTCTGGGGCCAACGTCCTGACTTTC.

The CDR3 bases are TGCGCCAGCAGCCAAGACTCCCCTGGCCCTCTCTCTGGAAACACCATATATTTT. Translated: CASSQDSPGPLSGNTIYF. The V and J genes are TRBV4-3 and TRBJ1-3; D remains ambiguous. With 0 bases removed from V and 0 bases from J, the gap between germline ends came to 15 bases. From germline, CDR1 is LGHNA and CDR2 YSLEER. The CDR3 has 18 residues.

The gene calls are TRBV9 and TRBJ2-7, with D perhaps TRBD1 (5 bases). Germline V gene data show CDR1 as SGDLS and CDR2 as YYNGEE. The V end was cut by 1 base, the J end by 0 bases, with 11 bases between. CDR3 length: 15 residues. CDR3 sequence (DNA): TGTGCCAGCAGCGTAACACAGGTACCCTCCTACGAGCAGTACTTC. This encodes CASSVTQVPSYEQYF.

The chain employs TRBV29-1 and TRBJ2-3; D unresolved. The CDR3 is 14 residues long. Trimming cost V 6 bases and J 2 bases, with 15 bases left between them. Germline V gene sequence: CDR1 SQVTM, CDR2 ANQGSEA. CDR3 bases: TGCAGCGTGGGTCCTTTGGCGGACACAGATACGCAGTATTTT. Protein: CSVGPLADTDTQYF.

The table lists this clone with a few counts. The chain joins TRBV27 to TRBJ1-3; no reliable D call. This CDR3 has 13 residues. Trimming left V 3 bases short and J 0 bases short, with 3 bases between. CDR1 is MNHEY and CDR2 is SMNVEV in the germline V gene (reference sequence). The CDR3 coding sequence is TGTGCCAGCAGTTTGCGCTCTGGAAACACCATATATTTT. As protein: CASSLRSGNTIYF.

The J gene is TRBJ2-7, the V gene TRBV5-1; D is possibly TRBD2 (6 bases). The germline gives CDR1 SGHRS, CDR2 YFSETQ. Trimming shortened V by 4 bases and J by 0 bases, and 26 bases separated the two germline ends. The CDR3 covers 19 residues. CDR3 DNA sequence: TGCGCCAGCAGCGCCGGAATAATGTCTTTCGGGAGACGCTCCTACGAGCAGTACTTC. It specifies CASSAGIMSFGRRSYEQYF.

The J gene is TRBJ1-1, the V gene TRBV28; D perhaps matches TRBD1 (6 bases). Germline CDR1 is MDHEN and CDR2 is SYDVKM. Trimming took off 6 bases at V and 4 bases at J, with 24 bases between the two ends. The CDR3 totals 17 residues. The CDR3 reads CASRVTTGIKGGTEAFF. Written as DNA, the CDR3 is TGTGCCAGCAGGGTGACGACAGGAATTAAGGGTGGCACTGAAGCTTTCTTT.

The rearrangement uses TRBV19 and TRBJ2-5; the D gene is possibly TRBD1 (6 bases). This CDR3 contains 16 residues. Deletions cut 6 bases from V and 3 bases from J, with 20 bases between. In germline, CDR1 is LNHDA, CDR2 SQIVND (reference sequence). In DNA form, the CDR3 reads TGTGCCAGTAGCCCTGGGGGCAGGGGTCAAAAAGAGACCCAGTACTTC. Translated, it gives CASSPGGRGQKETQYF.

The chain couples TRBV7-3 to TRBJ2-1; 7 nucleotides match TRBD2. Germline V CDR1 and CDR2: SGHTA, FQGTGA. The CDR3 spans 17 residues. The trim removed 0 bases at V and 2 bases at J, leaving 7 bases unmatched. CDR3 DNA: TGTGCCAGCAGCTTAACAGGGGCGGGAGCGGCCTACAATGAGCAGTTCTTC. This sequence encodes CASSLTGAGAAYNEQFF.

The rearrangement joins TRBV4-3 to TRBJ2-5, with 8 bases identical to TRBD1. The germline V gene has CDR1 LGHNA and CDR2 YSLEER. The CDR3 is 14 residues long. Unmatched junction bases numbered 4, after V lost 5 bases and J lost 2 bases. The CDR3 DNA reads as TGCGCCAGCAGCTCCGGGACAGGTCAAGAGACCCAGTACTTC. It translates to CASSSGTGQETQYF.

The rearrangement joins TRBV5-4 to TRBJ1-2; 7 positions agree with TRBD1. The V gene's germline CDR1 is SGHNT and CDR2 YYREEE (reference sequence). The CDR3 loop spans 16 amino acids. Unmatched junction bases numbered 11, after V lost 4 bases and J lost 2 bases. CDR3 in amino acids: CASSPPPETGNYGYTF. The CDR3 DNA reads TGTGCCAGCAGCCCTCCGCCCGAGACAGGGAACTATGGCTACACCTTC.

V usage is TRBV3-1 (or the pseudogene TRBV3-2) and J usage is TRBJ1-2, with 8 bases identical to TRBD1. This CDR3 has 14 residues. The V gene's germline CDR1 is LGHDT and CDR2 YNNKEL (reference sequence). With V trimmed by 1 base and J by 5 bases, 3 bases remained unmatched. Here the CDR3 reads CASSQGQGAYGYTF. The CDR3 DNA is TGTGCCAGCAGCCAAGGGCAGGGGGCTTATGGCTACACCTTC.

This chain connects TRBV24-1 to TRBJ2-1; 8 positions match TRBD2. The germline CDR1 and CDR2 sequences are KGHDR and SFDVKD. This CDR3 is built from 17 residues. V was pared by 5 bases and J by 7 bases, with 15 bases of the junction left unmatched. The CDR3 DNA follows: TGTGCCACCAGTGCCGGCCGGGGGCGGGAGGCCGTTAATGAGCAGTTCTTC. Protein sequence: CATSAGRGREAVNEQFF.

This chain uses TRBV9 with TRBJ1-4, with 10 bases lining up with TRBD1. The CDR3 runs to 15 residues. Germline loops: CDR1 SGDLS, CDR2 YYNGEE. The V and J ends lost 3 bases and 3 bases, in that order; junction bases with no gene match: 2. The CDR3 DNA reads TGTGCCAGCAGCGGCGGACAGGGGGCTAATGAAAAACTGTTTTTT. Translating it yields CASSGGQGANEKLFF.

The chain joins TRBV7-9 to TRBJ2-1; 10 bases line up with TRBD2. Trimming removed 7 bases from V and 2 bases from J; junction bases left unmatched: 8. The CDR3 is 16 residues long. Germline CDR1 reads SEHNR; CDR2 reads FQNEAQ (reference sequence). CDR3 sequence reads: CASKGLAGVAYNEQFF. The CDR3 coding sequence is TGTGCCAGCAAAGGGCTAGCGGGGGTCGCCTACAATGAGCAGTTCTTC. Using reference TRBV7-9 and TRBJ2-1 for the parts outside the CDR3, the full variable domain is DTGVSQNPRHKITKRGQNVTFRCDPISEHNRLYWYRQTLGQGPEFLTYFQNEAQLEKSRLLSDRFSAERPKGSFSTLEIQRTEQGDSAMYLCASKGLAGVAYNEQFFGPGTRLTVL.

The table lists this clone with a few counts. The chain couples TRBV5-6 to TRBJ2-5; 11 bases align to TRBD1. V trimming: 4 bases; J trimming: 5 bases; junction bases outside the gene matches: 7. CDR3 length: 15 amino acids. Germline V lookup: CDR1 SGHDT, CDR2 YYEEEE. Here the CDR3 reads CASSEDRGPRETQYF. In nucleotides, the CDR3 is TGTGCCAGCAGCGAGGACAGGGGGCCCCGGGAGACCCAGTACTTC.

The chain recombines TRBV5-4 with TRBJ2-1, with D tentatively TRBD2 (7 bases). Germline-derived CDR1 and CDR2 are SGHNT and YYREEE (reference sequence). The V end was cut by 4 bases, the J end by 6 bases, with 17 bases between. CDR3 length: 15 residues. This CDR3 reads CASSVGRGGLNEQFF. The CDR3 DNA follows: TGTGCCAGCAGCGTGGGGAGGGGGGGACTCAATGAGCAGTTCTTC.

This chain connects TRBV11-2 to TRBJ1-4; TRBD1 is a possible D gene (5 bases). The CDR3 is made up of 15 amino acids. Trimming stripped 3 bases from V and 8 bases from J, with 16 bases between. CDR1 is SGHAT, CDR2 FQNNGV, per germline. CDR3: CASSFSDGRVEKLFF. CDR3 nucleotide sequence: TGTGCCAGCAGCTTTTCGGATGGCAGGGTCGAAAAACTGTTTTTT. Variable domain in full (rest from reference TRBV11-2 and TRBJ1-4): EAGVAQSPRYKIIEKRQSVAFWCNPISGHATLYWYQQILGQGPKLLIQFQNNGVVDDSQLPKDRFSAERLKGVDSTLKIQPAKLEDSAVYLCASSFSDGRVEKLFFGSGTQLSVL.

This clone was recorded only once. The chain employs TRBV25-1 and TRBJ2-7; D ambiguous. The CDR3 is made up of 13 amino acids. CDR1 is MGHDK and CDR2 is SYGVNS in the germline V gene. Trimming removed 5 bases at V and 3 bases at J, with 11 bases between. CDR3 sequence reads: CASSYSTGYEQYF. CDR3 nucleotide sequence: TGTGCCAGCAGTTATTCAACCGGCTACGAGCAGTACTTC.